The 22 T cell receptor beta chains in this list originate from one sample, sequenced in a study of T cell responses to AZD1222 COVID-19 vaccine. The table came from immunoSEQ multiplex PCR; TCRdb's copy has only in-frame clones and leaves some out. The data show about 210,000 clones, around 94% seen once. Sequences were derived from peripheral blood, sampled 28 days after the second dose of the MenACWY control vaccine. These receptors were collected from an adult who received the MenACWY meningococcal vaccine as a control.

This chain's CDR3 is CAWGTKTQYF. In nucleotides, the CDR3 is TGTGCCTGGGGGACAAAAACTCAGTACTTC. This chain links TRBV30 with TRBJ2-4; TRBD1 might be the D (6 bases). Trimming removed 5 bases at V and 12 bases at J, with 11 bases between. The CDR3 totals 10 residues. Germline loops: CDR1 GTSNPN, CDR2 SVGIG (reference sequence). The entire variable domain, with the rest obtained from reference TRBV30 and TRBJ2-4, is as follows: SQTIHQWPATLVQPVGSPLSLECTVEGTSNPNLYWYRQAAGRGLQLLFYSVGIGQISSEVPQNLSASRPQDRQFILSSKKLLLSDSGFYLCAWGTKTQYFGAGTRLSVL.

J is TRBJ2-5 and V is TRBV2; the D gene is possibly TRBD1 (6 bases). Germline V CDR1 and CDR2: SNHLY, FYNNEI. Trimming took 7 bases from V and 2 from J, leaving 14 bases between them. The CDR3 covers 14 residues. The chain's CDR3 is CASITGFGQETQYF. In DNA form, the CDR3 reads TGTGCCAGCATCACAGGGTTTGGACAAGAGACCCAGTACTTC.

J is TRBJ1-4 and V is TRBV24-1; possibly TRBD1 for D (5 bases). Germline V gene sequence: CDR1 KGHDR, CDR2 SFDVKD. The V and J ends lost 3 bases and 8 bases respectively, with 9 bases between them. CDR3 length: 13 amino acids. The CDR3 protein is CATSDGATEKLFF. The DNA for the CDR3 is TGTGCCACCAGTGATGGGGCAACAGAAAAACTGTTTTTT.

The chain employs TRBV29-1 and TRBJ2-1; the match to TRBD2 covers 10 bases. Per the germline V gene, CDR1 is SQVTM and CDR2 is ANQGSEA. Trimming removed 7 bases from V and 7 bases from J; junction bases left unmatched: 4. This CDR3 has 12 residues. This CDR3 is CSATSGKNEQFF. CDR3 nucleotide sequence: TGCAGCGCTACTAGCGGGAAAAATGAGCAGTTCTTC.

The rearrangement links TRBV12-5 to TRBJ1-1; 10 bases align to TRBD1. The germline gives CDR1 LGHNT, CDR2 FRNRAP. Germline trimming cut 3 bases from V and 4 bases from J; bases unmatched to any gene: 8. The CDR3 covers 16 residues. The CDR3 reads CASGFTGQGRVTEAFF. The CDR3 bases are TGTGCTAGTGGTTTCACGGGACAGGGGAGGGTCACTGAAGCTTTCTTT.

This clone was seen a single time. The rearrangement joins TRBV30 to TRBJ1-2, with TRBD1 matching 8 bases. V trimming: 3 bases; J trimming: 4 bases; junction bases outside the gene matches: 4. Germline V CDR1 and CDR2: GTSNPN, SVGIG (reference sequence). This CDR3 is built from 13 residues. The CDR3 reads CAWSWTGSYGYTF. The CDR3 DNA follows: TGTGCCTGGAGCTGGACAGGGAGCTATGGCTACACCTTC.

CDR3 DNA: TGTGCCAGCAGCTTAGCCGACAGGGGCGCTGAAGCTTTCTTT. Residues: CASSLADRGAEAFF. The V call is TRBV7-2, the J call TRBJ1-1, with TRBD1 matching over 8 bases. Germline V gene sequence: CDR1 SGHTA, CDR2 FQGNSA. The CDR3 spans 14 residues. Trimming took 0 bases from V and 6 from J; bases not matched to a gene: 3.

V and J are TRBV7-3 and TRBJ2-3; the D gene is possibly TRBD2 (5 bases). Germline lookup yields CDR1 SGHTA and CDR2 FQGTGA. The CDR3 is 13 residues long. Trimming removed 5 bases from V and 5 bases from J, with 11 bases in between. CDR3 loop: CASSPWTGDTQYF. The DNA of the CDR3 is TGTGCCAGCAGCCCGTGGACTGGAGATACGCAGTATTTT.

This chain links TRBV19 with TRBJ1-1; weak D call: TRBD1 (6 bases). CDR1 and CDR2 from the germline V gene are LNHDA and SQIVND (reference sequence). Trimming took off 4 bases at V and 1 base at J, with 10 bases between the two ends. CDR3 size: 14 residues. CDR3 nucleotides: TGTGCCAGTAGTACGCCGGACAGGAACACTGAAGCTTTCTTT. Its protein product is CASSTPDRNTEAFF.

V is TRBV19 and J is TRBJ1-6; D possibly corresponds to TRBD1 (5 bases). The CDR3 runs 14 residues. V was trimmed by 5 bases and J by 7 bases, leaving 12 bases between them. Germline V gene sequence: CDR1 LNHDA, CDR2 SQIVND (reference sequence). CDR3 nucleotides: TGTGCCAGTAGTCCCGACAGCGGCAATTCACCCCTCCACTTT. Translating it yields CASSPDSGNSPLHF.

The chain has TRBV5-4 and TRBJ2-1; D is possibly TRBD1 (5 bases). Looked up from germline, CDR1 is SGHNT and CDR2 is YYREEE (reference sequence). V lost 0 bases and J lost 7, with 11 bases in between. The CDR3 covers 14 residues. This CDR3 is CASSLALGDNEQFF. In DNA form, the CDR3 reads TGTGCCAGCAGCTTGGCCTTAGGGGATAATGAGCAGTTCTTC.

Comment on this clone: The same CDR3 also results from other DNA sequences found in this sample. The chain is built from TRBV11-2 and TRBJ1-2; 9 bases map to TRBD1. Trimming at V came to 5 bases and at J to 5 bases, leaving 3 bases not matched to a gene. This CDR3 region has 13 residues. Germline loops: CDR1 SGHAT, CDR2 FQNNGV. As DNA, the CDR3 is TGTGCCAGCAGCCCGGGACAGGGATATGGCTACACCTTC. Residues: CASSPGQGYGYTF.

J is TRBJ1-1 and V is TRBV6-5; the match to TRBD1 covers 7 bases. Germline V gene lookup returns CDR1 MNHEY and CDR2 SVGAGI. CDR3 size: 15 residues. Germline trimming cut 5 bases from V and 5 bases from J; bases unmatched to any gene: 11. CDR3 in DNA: TGTGCCAGCAGTCATAGACAGGGCACAAAGACTGAAGCTTTCTTT. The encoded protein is CASSHRQGTKTEAFF.

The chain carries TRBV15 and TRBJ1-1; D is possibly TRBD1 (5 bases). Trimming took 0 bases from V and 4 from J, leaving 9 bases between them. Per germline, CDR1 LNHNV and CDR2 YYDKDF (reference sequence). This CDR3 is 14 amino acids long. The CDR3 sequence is CATSRDTGFTEAFF. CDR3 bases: TGTGCCACCAGCAGAGATACAGGTTTCACTGAAGCTTTCTTT.

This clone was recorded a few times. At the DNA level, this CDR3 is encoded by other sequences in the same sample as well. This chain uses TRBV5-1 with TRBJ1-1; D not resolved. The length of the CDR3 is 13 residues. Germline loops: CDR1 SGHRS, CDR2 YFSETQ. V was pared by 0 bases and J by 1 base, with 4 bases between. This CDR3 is CASSLGENTEAFF. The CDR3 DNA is TGCGCCAGCAGCTTGGGGGAGAACACTGAAGCTTTCTTT.

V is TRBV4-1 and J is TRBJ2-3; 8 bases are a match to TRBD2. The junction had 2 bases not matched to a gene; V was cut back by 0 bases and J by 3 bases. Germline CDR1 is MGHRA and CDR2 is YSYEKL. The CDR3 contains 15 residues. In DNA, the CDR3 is TGCGCCAGCAGCCAAGATAAGCGGGGGACAGATACGCAGTATTTT. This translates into CASSQDKRGTDTQYF.

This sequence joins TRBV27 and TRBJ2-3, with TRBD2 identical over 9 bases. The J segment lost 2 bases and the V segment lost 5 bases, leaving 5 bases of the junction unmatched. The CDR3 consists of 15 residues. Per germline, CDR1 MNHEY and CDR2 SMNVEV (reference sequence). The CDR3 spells CASSRLAAYTDTQYF. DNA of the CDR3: TGTGCCAGCAGTCGACTAGCGGCCTACACAGATACGCAGTATTTT.

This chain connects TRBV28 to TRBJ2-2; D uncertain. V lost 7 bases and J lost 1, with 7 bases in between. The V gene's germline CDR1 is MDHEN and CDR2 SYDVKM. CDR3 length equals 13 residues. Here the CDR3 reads CASTSVNTGELFF. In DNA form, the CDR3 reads TGTGCCAGCACCTCAGTGAACACCGGGGAGCTGTTTTTT.

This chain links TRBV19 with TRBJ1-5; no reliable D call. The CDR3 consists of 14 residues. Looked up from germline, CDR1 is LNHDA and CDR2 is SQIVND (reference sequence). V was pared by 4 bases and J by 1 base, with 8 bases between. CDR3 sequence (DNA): TGTGCCAGTAGTAACGAGAGGAGCAATCAGCCCCAGCATTTT. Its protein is CASSNERSNQPQHF.

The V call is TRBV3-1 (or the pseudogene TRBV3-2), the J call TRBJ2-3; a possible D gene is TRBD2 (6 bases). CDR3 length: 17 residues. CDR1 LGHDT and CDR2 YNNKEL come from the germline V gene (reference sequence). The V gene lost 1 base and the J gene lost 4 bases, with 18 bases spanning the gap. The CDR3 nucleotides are TGTGCCAGCAGCCAAGGAGGGGCTAGCGAGGACCCAGATACGCAGTATTTT. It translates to CASSQGGASEDPDTQYF.

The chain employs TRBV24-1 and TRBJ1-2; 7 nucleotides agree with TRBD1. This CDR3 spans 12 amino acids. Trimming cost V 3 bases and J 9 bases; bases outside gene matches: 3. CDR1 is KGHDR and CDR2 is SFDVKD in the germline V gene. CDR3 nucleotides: TGTGCCACCAGTGATCCGGGACAGCGCTACACCTTC. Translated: CATSDPGQRYTF.

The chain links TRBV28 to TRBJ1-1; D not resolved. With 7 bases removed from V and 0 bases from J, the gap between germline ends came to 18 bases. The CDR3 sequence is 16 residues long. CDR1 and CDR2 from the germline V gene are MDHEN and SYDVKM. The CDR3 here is CASTSPLGSLNTEAFF. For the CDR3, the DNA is TGTGCCAGCACCTCCCCTCTAGGTAGTTTGAACACTGAAGCTTTCTTT.